This T cell receptor beta chain was sequenced in a study of T cells in Graves' hyperthyroidism and ophthalmopathy. Many counts were recorded for this clonotype. The TCR beta CDR3 regions underwent amplification using RNA transcripts as the source. HTBI primers were used for first-round RT-PCR of the TCR CDR3. TCRdb recomputed calls from the multiplex PCR reads with MiXCR, one row per CDR3 protein. The sample has about 600,000 distinct CDR3 sequences, 14% seen once; the top ten hold more than 6%. J lost 1 base, V lost 4 bases, and 14 bases had no gene match. The CDR3 sequence is 19 residues long. The germline V gene has CDR1 MDHEN and CDR2 SYDVKM.

This chain joins TRBV28 and TRBJ2-3; 10 bases are shared with TRBD2. The sample was blood. This receptor was identified in a woman between 18 and 30 years old with Graves' ophthalmopathy. The CDR3 here is CASSSIVGASGSGTDTQYF. CDR3 nucleotides: TGTGCCAGCAGTTCTATAGTAGGGGCTAGCGGGAGTGGCACAGATACGCAGTATTTT.